This T cell receptor beta chain was retrieved from a study of a mutant IDH1 vaccine in newly diagnosed glioma. Study information: Week 35 was safety follow-up visit V12; week 47 was end-of-study visit V13. Study-level results: Most patients, approximately 92%, showed vaccine-induced immune responses.

With regard to this clone: Its cognate antigen is unknown.

CDR1 is MNHEY and CDR2 is SMNVEV in the germline V gene (reference sequence). The CDR3 has 13 residues. V dropped 6 bases and J dropped 3 bases, with 12 bases sitting between them. Specified time point: week 35, safety follow-up. Doses consisted of 300 ug of mutant IDH1 20-mer peptide each, paired with topical imiquimod. Produced via immunoSEQ multiplex PCR; TCRdb's table is partial and in-frame only. The top ten clones hold about 4% of a sample with roughly 52,000 clones, 80% to 85% of them seen once. Source: PBMCs, taken from a glioma patient whose treatment included an IDH1 peptide vaccine. This TCR was recovered from a woman aged 18-29 years with glioma. The chain carries TRBV27 and TRBJ2-7; D is undetermined. The CDR3, as DNA: TGTGCCAGCAGCTGGAGTATTAGCTACGAGCAGTACTTC. Its protein is CASSWSISYEQYF.